This is a list of T cell receptor beta chains from one sample in a study of T cells in Graves' hyperthyroidism and ophthalmopathy. Each CDR3 protein gets one entry after TCRdb re-called the multiplex PCR reads with MiXCR. The table includes 450,000 to 700,000 distinct CDR3 sequences, approximately 44% detected once. Sequencing was carried out using peripheral blood or thyroid tissue (not recorded which). These receptors were collected from an adult woman with Graves' disease, either hyperthyroidism or ophthalmopathy (not recorded which). The CDR3 runs from the conserved cysteine through the conserved F or W. The D gene is left open where the match is weak. Not all rows give a size; the values are once, few, many and, for expanded clones, a class.

>TRBV5-1|few|NA|TRBJ1-2
TGCGCCAGCAGCTCCATATTGAGAGGACAGAGTGGCTACACCTTC
CASSSILRGQSGYTF
>TRBV7-2|NA|NA|TRBJ2-7
TGTGCCAGCAGCCCCCAAACAGGGTCTGGGGTTGGCTCCTACGAGCAGTACTTC
CASSPQTGSGVGSYEQYF
>TRBV4-2|many|TRBD2|TRBJ2-5
TGTGCCAGCAGCCAAGATTGGGGCCTAGCGGGGGAGACCCAGTACTTC
CASSQDWGLAGETQYF
>TRBV10-3|NA|NA|TRBJ2-5
TGTGCCATCAGTGATATGTCACAGGGACAAGAGACCCAGTACTTC
CAISDMSQGQETQYF
>TRBV2|many|NA|TRBJ2-2
TGTGCCAGCAGTCGACAGGGACTCACCGGGGAGCTGTTTTTT
CASSRQGLTGELFF
>TRBV9|many|TRBD1|TRBJ2-2
TGTGCCAGCAGCGACCAGGGGGCGGTGGGGGAGCTGTTTTTT
CASSDQGAVGELFF
>TRBV10-3|NA|NA|TRBJ1-1
TGTGCCATCAGTGGTTCAGGGAGGGGCGAAACTGGAGCTTTCTTT
CAISGSGRGETGAFF
>TRBV28|many|TRBD1|TRBJ2-5
TGTGCCAGCCTTACCCGGGACAGGGCCCAAGAGACCCAGTACTTC
CASLTRDRAQETQYF
>TRBV19|NA|NA|TRBJ1-6
TGTGCCAGTAACGGGGACGGTGCTACTCTCCACTTT
CASNGDGATLHF
>TRBV12-3/TRBV12-4|many|TRBD1|TRBJ2-6
TGTGCCAGCAGTTTACTAGGACAGGGGGCTGCTGGGGCCAACGTCCTGACTTTC
CASSLLGQGAAGANVLTF
>TRBV6-5|few|NA|TRBJ1-2
TGTGCCAGTTACAGGGTTGACTATGGCCACACCTTC
CASYRVDYGHTF
>TRBV25-1|NA|NA|TRBJ1-1
TGTGCCAGCAGTAATGACGGGTATTCTGAAGCTTTCTTT
CASSNDGYSEAFF
>TRBV7-2|many|NA|TRBJ1-6
TGTGCCAGCAGCTTAGGATCGGGGGGCCCCCTCCACTTT
CASSLGSGGPLHF
>TRBV9|many|NA|TRBJ2-2
TGTGCCAGCAGGGTAGGGGGGCAGGACACCGGGGAGCTGTTTTTT
CASRVGGQDTGELFF
>TRBV29-1|few|NA|TRBJ2-6
TGCAGCGCCGCCCGGGGGTACTCTGGGGCCAACGTCCTGACTTTC
CSAARGYSGANVLTF
>TRBV2|NA|TRBD2|TRBJ2-2
TGTGCCAGCAGTACTAGCGGGAGGGCCACCGGGGAGCTGTTTTTT
CASSTSGRATGELFF
>TRBV7-3|NA|NA|TRBJ2-6
TGTGCCAGCAGCTTATCTACAGGGGACTCAGAAGCTTTC
CASSLSTGDSEAF
>TRBV28|few|NA|TRBJ2-7
TGTGCCAGCAGTCCCAGGTCAGAGGGGACCTACGAGCAGTACTTC
CASSPRSEGTYEQYF
>TRBV28|many|NA|TRBJ2-7
TGTGCCAGCAGAACCACAAACCCAGGATCCTACGAGCAGTACTTC
CASRTTNPGSYEQYF
>TRBV9|NA|NA|TRBJ1-3
TGTGCCAGCAGCGTAGCTGACTCTGGAAACACCATATATTTT
CASSVADSGNTIYF
>TRBV7-2|many|TRBD2|TRBJ2-2
TGTGCCAGCAGCCACGGACTAGCGGGATTCACCGGGGAGCTGTTTTTT
CASSHGLAGFTGELFF
>TRBV7-2|once|NA|TRBJ1-6
TGTGCCAGCAGCTTAGAGTGGGACAATTCACCCCTCCACTTT
CASSLEWDNSPLHF
>TRBV20-1|NA|TRBD1|TRBJ2-7
TGCAGTGGTACTCCGGGACAGAAAGACTCCTACGAGCAGTACTTC
CSGTPGQKDSYEQYF
>TRBV15|once|TRBD1|TRBJ1-2
TGTGCCACCAGCAGGCCCAACAGGGGCGCACGAGGCTACACCTTC
CATSRPNRGARGYTF
>TRBV29-1|NA|TRBD1|TRBJ2-2
TGCAGCGGCGGGACAGGGCTTCGTGGGGAGCTGTTTTTT
CSGGTGLRGELFF
>TRBV14|NA|NA|TRBJ2-5
TGTGCCAGCAGCCAAGGGGAGAGAGAGACCCAGTACTTC
CASSQGERETQYF
>TRBV6-1|few|NA|TRBJ1-1
TGTGCCAGCAGTGAAGCGGAGGAAGTTAGAGCTTTCTTT
CASSEAEEVRAFF
>TRBV20-1|many|TRBD1|TRBJ1-2
TGCAGTGTAGACAGGGCTTCGGACGGCTACACCTTC
CSVDRASDGYTF
>TRBV7-3|NA|TRBD2|TRBJ2-5
TGTGCCAGCAGCTTACCAGGGACTATACAAGAGACCCAGTACTTC
CASSLPGTIQETQYF
>TRBV3-1|few|TRBD2|TRBJ2-7
TGTGCCAGCAGCGAAGCGCCTAGCGGGGCCTACGAGCAGTACTTC
CASSEAPSGAYEQYF
>TRBV29-1|NA|NA|TRBJ1-2
TGCAGCGTTGATCCGGGGGTCTATGGCTACACCTTC
CSVDPGVYGYTF
>TRBV29-1|NA|NA|TRBJ2-5
TGCAGCGTTGGGTTGGCCGGAGAGACCCAGTACTTC
CSVGLAGETQYF
>TRBV3-1|many|NA|TRBJ1-5
TGTGCCAGCAGCCCAAGCCCCTATAGCAATCAGCCCCAGCATTTT
CASSPSPYSNQPQHF
>TRBV29-1|NA|TRBD1|TRBJ1-2
TGCAGCAGTTTCGTGACAGGGGGCAGAGGCTACACCTTC
CSSFVTGGRGYTF
>TRBV10-3|NA|NA|TRBJ1-4
TGTGCCATCAGGATGACAGCGGTCGGCGAAAAACTGTTTTTT
CAIRMTAVGEKLFF
>TRBV19|NA|NA|TRBJ2-6
TGTGCCAGTAGTCAGGTCAGCAGAGAAGCTTTC
CASSQVSREAF
>TRBV27|NA|NA|TRBJ1-2
TGTGCCAGCAGTTGGGCACGGTCTAACTATGGCTACACCTTC
CASSWARSNYGYTF
>TRBV2|many|NA|TRBJ1-6
TGTGCCAGCTGTCAGAAGATTTCACCCCTCCACTTT
CASCQKISPLHF
>TRBV28|few|NA|TRBJ2-5
TGTGCCAGCAGTTTTGAGGGTCAAGAGACCCAGTACTTC
CASSFEGQETQYF
>TRBV7-2|NA|NA|TRBJ1-5
TGTGCCAGCAGTCCACGGAGCAGGGATCAGCCCCAGCATTTT
CASSPRSRDQPQHF
>TRBV7-3|NA|NA|TRBJ2-7
TGTGCCAGCAGCTTTAACACCGGGGAGCAGTACTTC
CASSFNTGEQYF
>TRBV7-9|NA|NA|TRBJ1-5
TGTGCCAGCAGCTTAGTCTTTATCCAAGATCGGCCCCAGCATTTT
CASSLVFIQDRPQHF
>TRBV7-8|NA|TRBD1|TRBJ1-6
TGTGCCAGCAGCGCGACAGGGCTCAGTAATTCACCCCTCCACTTT
CASSATGLSNSPLHF
>TRBV20-1|once|NA|TRBJ2-7
TGCAGTGCTACCTGGGACATTTACGAGCAGTACTTC
CSATWDIYEQYF
>TRBV29-1|NA|TRBD1|TRBJ1-2
TGCAGCGTTGAGGACAGGGTCTACTATGGCTACACCTTC
CSVEDRVYYGYTF
>TRBV28|few|NA|TRBJ2-7
TGTGCCAGCAGTTCTCCGCCCGGAGGGAGGTACGAGCAGTACTTC
CASSSPPGGRYEQYF
>TRBV11-2|once|NA|TRBJ1-3
TGTGCCAGCAGCTTAGATCGACAGCGGGGAAACACCATATATTTT
CASSLDRQRGNTIYF
>TRBV7-2|many|TRBD1|TRBJ1-4
TGTGCCAGCAGCATCCGACAGGGGGGAAAACTGTTTTTT
CASSIRQGGKLFF
>TRBV10-3|NA|NA|TRBJ1-1
TGTGCCATCAGTGTGGGACGGGGGGGGACTGGGACTGAAGCTTTCTTT
CAISVGRGGTGTEAFF
>TRBV10-2|many|NA|TRBJ1-2
TGCGCCAGCAGTGAGAGTGGGAACTATGGCTACACCTTC
CASSESGNYGYTF